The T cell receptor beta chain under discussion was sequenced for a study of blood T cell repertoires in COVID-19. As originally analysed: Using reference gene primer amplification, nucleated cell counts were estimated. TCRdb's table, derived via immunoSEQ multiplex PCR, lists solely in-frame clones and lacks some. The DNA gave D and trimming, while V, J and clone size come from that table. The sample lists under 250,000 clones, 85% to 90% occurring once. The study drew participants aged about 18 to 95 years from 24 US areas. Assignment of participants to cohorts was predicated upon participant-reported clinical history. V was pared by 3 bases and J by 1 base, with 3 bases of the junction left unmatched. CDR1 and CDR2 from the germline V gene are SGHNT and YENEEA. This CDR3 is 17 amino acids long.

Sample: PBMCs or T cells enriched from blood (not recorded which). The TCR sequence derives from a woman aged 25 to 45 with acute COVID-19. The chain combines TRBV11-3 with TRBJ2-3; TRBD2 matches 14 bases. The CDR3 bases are TGTGCCAGCAGCTTCGGGACTAGCGGGGGCGGCACAGATACGCAGTATTTT. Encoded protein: CASSFGTSGGGTDTQYF.